This T cell receptor beta chain was obtained from a study of shared clonotypes between healthy human individuals. Study outcomes and limitations: Clonotypes that were shared across a handful of donors made up around 5% of naive CD4 clonotypes.

As regards this clone: Its antigen is unidentified.

V shed 7 bases and J 3 bases; nucleotides not matched to a gene: 11. Germline V gene sequence: CDR1 MNHNS, CDR2 SASEGT. The CDR3 consists of 15 residues. Libraries were prepared by immunoSEQ multiplex PCR; TCRdb keeps only in-frame clonotypes and omits some of them. The sample yields around 750,000 clones, approximately 79% seen once. The authors divided CD4+ cells into CD45RA+ naive and CD45RA-negative memory subsets. Sequencing was performed on memory CD4+ T cells sorted from blood. Subset specified: CD45RA-negative fraction. The rearrangement links TRBV6-1 to TRBJ1-1; TRBD1 matches 7 bases. The receptor's source is a woman aged 25 to 39 in good health. CDR3 bases: TGTGCCAGCACCTTCCTAGAACAGGGGTACACTGAAGCTTTCTTT. Translating gives CASTFLEQGYTEAFF.